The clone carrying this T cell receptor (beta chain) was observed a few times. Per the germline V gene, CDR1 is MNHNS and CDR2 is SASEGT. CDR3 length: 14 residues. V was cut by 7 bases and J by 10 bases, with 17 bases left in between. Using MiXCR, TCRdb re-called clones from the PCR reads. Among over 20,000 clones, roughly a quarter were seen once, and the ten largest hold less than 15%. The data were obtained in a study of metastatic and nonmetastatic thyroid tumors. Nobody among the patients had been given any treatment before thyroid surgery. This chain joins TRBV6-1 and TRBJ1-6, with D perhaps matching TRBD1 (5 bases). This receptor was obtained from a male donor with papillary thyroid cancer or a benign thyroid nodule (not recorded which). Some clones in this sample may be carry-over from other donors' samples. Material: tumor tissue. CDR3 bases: TGTGCCAGCATCCTGGGGCAGGGCCGGTCACCCCTCCACTTT. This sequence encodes CASILGQGRSPLHF.